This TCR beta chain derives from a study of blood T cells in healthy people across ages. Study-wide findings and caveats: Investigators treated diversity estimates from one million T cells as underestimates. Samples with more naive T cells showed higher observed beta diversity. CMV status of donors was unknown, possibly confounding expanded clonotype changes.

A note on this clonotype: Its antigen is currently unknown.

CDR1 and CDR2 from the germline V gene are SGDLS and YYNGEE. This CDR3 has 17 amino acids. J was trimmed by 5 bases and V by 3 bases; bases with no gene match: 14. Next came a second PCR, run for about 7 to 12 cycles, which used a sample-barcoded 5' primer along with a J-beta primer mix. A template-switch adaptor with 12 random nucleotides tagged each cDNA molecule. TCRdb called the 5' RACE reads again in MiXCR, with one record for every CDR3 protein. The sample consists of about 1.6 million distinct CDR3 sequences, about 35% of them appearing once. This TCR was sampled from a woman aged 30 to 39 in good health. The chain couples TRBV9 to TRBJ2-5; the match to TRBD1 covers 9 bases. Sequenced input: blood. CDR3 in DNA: TGTGCCAGCAGCGCGGACTTGCCCGGGACAGGGCTGGAGACCCAGTACTTC. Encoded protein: CASSADLPGTGLETQYF.